This T cell receptor (beta chain) emerged from a study of T cells in Graves' hyperthyroidism and ophthalmopathy. General observations from the study: The model identified upcoming ophthalmopathy a median approximately six months ahead of onset.

With regard to this clonotype: Its cognate antigen is unknown. Relative to the germline gene, one junction end is altered; a read error may explain this.

RNA transcripts gave rise to amplified TCR beta CDR3 regions. TCR CDR3 regions were first amplified by RT-PCR with HTBI primers. TCRdb used MiXCR to reprocess the multiplex PCR reads, holding one entry per CDR3 protein. The top ten hold 6.5% to 9% of the sample, which has about 640,000 distinct CDR3 sequences, just under 45% seen once. Clinical symptoms, serum thyroxine and TRAb, thyroid ultrasound and orbital computed tomography were used for the diagnoses. Germline-derived CDR1 and CDR2 are SGHRS and YFSETQ. The CDR3 sequence is 16 residues long. The clonotype comes from an adult man with Graves' disease, either hyperthyroidism or ophthalmopathy (not recorded which). The rearrangement uses TRBV5-1 and TRBJ1-5, with 10 bases identical to TRBD1. The specimen was peripheral blood or thyroid tissue (not recorded which). In DNA, the CDR3 is TGTGCTAGCAGCGTATGGACAGGGGGAATCAATCAGCCCCAGCATTTT. It encodes CASSVWTGGINQPQHF. Drawing the rest from reference TRBV5-1 and TRBJ1-5, the complete variable domain is KAGVTQTPRYLIKTRGQQVTLSCSPISGHRSVSWYQQTPGQGLQFLFEYFSETQRNKGNFPGRFSGRQFSNSRSEMNVSTLELGDSALYLCASSVWTGGINQPQHFGDGTRLSIL.